The 8 T cell receptor beta chains below all came from one sample that was sequenced in a study of response to subunit inactivated influenza vaccine. From the RT-PCR reads, TCRdb called clonotypes with MiXCR, one entry per CDR3 protein. Of hundreds of thousands of distinct CDR3 sequences in the sample, around 10% were seen once. The same sample was also used in a study of T cells expressing NK-cell markers. That paper adds: TCR beta cDNA was generated via 5'RACE template switching incorporating UMIs.

The sample was PBMCs from blood, taken on the day of vaccination. Receptor source: a man between 50 and 59 years old who received an inactivated influenza vaccine.

V and J are TRBV5-1 and TRBJ1-1, with a weak D call TRBD1 (6 bases). The CDR3 sequence is 15 residues long. V lost 1 base and J 3 bases, leaving 13 bases between the germline ends. Germline CDR1 reads SGHRS; CDR2 reads YFSETQ. CDR3 sequence: CASSLTTGQDTEAFF. For the CDR3, the DNA is TGCGCCAGCAGCTTGACCACAGGGCAAGACACTGAAGCTTTCTTT. The whole variable domain, filled in from reference TRBV5-1 and TRBJ1-1, reads KAGVTQTPRYLIKTRGQQVTLSCSPISGHRSVSWYQQTPGQGLQFLFEYFSETQRNKGNFPGRFSGRQFSNSRSEMNVSTLELGDSALYLCASSLTTGQDTEAFFGQGTRLTVV.

This clonotype was seen a handful of times. The chain is built from TRBV11-2 and TRBJ2-1, with unresolved D. Germline V gene data show CDR1 as SGHAT and CDR2 as FQNNGV. With 0 bases removed from V and 3 bases from J, the gap between germline ends came to 9 bases. The CDR3 spans 15 residues. CDR3 residues: CASSLDGSGYNEQFF. In DNA form, the CDR3 reads TGTGCCAGCAGCTTAGATGGGTCAGGCTACAATGAGCAGTTCTTC.

This clonotype was observed many times. The rearrangement joins TRBV2 to TRBJ2-7; no reliable D call. V was pared by 1 base and J by 9 bases, with 19 bases between. Germline-derived CDR1 and CDR2 are SNHLY and FYNNEI. CDR3 length: 15 residues. CDR3 region: CASSEDKHSTSWQYF. For the CDR3, the DNA is TGTGCCAGCAGTGAAGACAAGCACTCTACGAGTTGGCAGTACTTC.

This clonotype has at least ten counts. The rearrangement joins TRBV12-3 or TRBV12-4 to TRBJ2-1, with 9 nucleotides matching TRBD1. J gave up 6 bases and V 6 bases, and 12 bases lay outside the gene matches. There are 16 residues in the CDR3. The DNA for the CDR3 is TGTGCCAGCAGACCCACAGGGGGCAAAATGGGCAATGAGCAGTTCTTC. Residues: CASRPTGGKMGNEQFF.

This clonotype appeared a few times. The chain combines TRBV12-3 or TRBV12-4 with TRBJ2-7; no clear D gene. The CDR3 has 13 residues. V was cut by 3 bases and J by 5 bases, with 11 bases left in between. CDR3 protein: CASSLPAQDEQYF. CDR3 nucleotides: TGTGCCAGCAGTTTGCCGGCCCAAGACGAGCAGTACTTC.

This clonotype turned up a few times. The chain links TRBV15 to TRBJ2-7; 9 positions match TRBD2. Trimming took 3 bases from V and 2 from J; bases not matched to a gene: 8. The germline V gene encodes CDR1 LNHNV and CDR2 YYDKDF (reference sequence). The length of the CDR3 is 16 residues. Here the CDR3 reads CATSRLAGRSPYEQYF. The CDR3 DNA sequence: TGTGCCACCAGCAGGCTAGCGGGAAGGAGTCCCTACGAGCAGTACTTC.

This clonotype was seen only a few times. This chain links TRBV21-1 with TRBJ2-3; the D segment call TRBD2 is taken from the table without a DNA check. TRBV21-1 represents a pseudogene. The CDR3 consists of 16 residues. This chain's CDR3 is CASSKGLAESTDTQYF. In DNA form, the CDR3 reads TGTGCCAGCAGCAAAGGACTCGCGGAGAGCACAGATACGCAGTATTTT.

The rearrangement joins TRBV20-1 to TRBJ1-5, with D possibly matching TRBD1 (6 bases). V was cut by 0 bases and J by 2 bases, with 8 bases left in between. This CDR3 has 14 amino acids. Germline V gene lookup returns CDR1 DFQATT and CDR2 SNEGSKA (reference sequence). CDR3 coding DNA: TGCAGTGCTAGAGAACAGGGTCGCAATCAGCCCCAGCATTTT. Protein product: CSAREQGRNQPQHF.